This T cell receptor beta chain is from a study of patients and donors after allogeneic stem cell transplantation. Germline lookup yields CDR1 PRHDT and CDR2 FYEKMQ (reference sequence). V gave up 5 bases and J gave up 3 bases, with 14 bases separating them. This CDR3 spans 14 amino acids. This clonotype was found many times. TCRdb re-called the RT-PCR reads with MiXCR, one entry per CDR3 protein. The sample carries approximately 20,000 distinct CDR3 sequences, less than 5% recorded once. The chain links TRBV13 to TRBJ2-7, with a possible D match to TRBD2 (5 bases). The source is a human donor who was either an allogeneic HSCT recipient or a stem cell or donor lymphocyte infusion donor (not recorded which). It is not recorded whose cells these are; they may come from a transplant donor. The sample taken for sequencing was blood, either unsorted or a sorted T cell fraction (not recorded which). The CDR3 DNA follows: TGTGCCAGCAGCCCCCAAGGGAGAGGCTACGAGCAGTACTTC. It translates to CASSPQGRGYEQYF.